This TCR beta chain was sequenced for a study of T cells in Graves' hyperthyroidism and ophthalmopathy. Findings of the study overall: From stable hyperthyroidism, ophthalmopathy was separated by a 13 V-J model.

A remark on this clonotype: The antigen remains undetermined. The germline gene is not matched at one end of the junction; a read error may be the cause.

CDR1 and CDR2 (germline): KGHSH, LQKENI. The CDR3 is 16 amino acids. Patients having uncontrolled infection, another autoimmune disease, pregnancy or lactation were not included. The study based diagnoses on clinical symptoms, serum thyroxine and TRAb, thyroid ultrasound and orbital computed tomography. PBMCs were collected from an approximately 9.4 ml volume of fresh peripheral blood. It was RNA transcripts that yielded the amplified TCR beta CDR3 regions. During a first-round RT-PCR of the TCR CDR3, the HTBI primer set was used. MiXCR, run by TCRdb on the multiplex PCR reads, gives a single entry per CDR3 protein. This table holds about 640,000 distinct CDR3 sequences, around 20% found once.

The sequenced sample was blood. The chain recombines TRBV18 with TRBJ2-3; 7 positions agree with TRBD2. This TCR was recovered from a man aged 25 to 40 with Graves' ophthalmopathy. CDR3 nucleotide sequence: TGTGCCAGCCCACCACGACAGCGGGAATTTACAGATACGCAGTATTTT. This translates into CASPPRQREFTDTQYF.